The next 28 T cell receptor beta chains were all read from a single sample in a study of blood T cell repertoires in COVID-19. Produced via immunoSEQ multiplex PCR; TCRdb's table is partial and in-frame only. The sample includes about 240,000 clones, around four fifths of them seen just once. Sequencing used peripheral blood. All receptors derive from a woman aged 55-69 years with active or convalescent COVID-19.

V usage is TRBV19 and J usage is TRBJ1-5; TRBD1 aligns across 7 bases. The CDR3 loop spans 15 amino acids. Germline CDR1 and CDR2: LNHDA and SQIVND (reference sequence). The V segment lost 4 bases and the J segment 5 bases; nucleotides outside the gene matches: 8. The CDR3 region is CASSKLTGNDQPQHF. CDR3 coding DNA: TGTGCCAGTAGTAAATTGACAGGGAACGATCAGCCCCAGCATTTT.

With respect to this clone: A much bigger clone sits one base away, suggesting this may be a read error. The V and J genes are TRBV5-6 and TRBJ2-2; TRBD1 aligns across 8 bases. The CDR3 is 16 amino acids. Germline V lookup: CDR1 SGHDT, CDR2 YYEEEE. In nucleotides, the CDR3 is TGTGCCAGCAGCTTGGTTCCAGGGGGCCACACCAGGGAGCTGTTTTTT. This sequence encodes CASSLVPGGHTRELFF.

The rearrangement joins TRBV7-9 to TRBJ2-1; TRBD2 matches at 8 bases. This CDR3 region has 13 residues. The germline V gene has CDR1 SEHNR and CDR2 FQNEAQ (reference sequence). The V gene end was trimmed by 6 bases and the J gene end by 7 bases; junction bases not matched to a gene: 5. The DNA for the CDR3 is TGTGCCAGCAGAGCGGGAGTTCGTAATGAGCAGTTCTTC. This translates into CASRAGVRNEQFF.

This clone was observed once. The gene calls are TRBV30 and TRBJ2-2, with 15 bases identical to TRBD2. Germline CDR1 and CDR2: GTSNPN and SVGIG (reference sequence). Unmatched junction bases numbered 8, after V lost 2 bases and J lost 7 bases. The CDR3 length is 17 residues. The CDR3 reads CAWSRTSGRAGSGELFF. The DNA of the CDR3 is TGTGCCTGGAGTCGGACTAGCGGGAGGGCCGGAAGCGGGGAGCTGTTTTTT.

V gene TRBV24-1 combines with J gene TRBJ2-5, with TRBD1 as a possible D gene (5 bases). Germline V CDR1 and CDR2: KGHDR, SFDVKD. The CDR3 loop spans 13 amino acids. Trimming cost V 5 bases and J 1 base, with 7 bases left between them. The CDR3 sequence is CATSADTQETQYF. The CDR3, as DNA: TGTGCCACCAGTGCGGACACCCAAGAGACCCAGTACTTC.

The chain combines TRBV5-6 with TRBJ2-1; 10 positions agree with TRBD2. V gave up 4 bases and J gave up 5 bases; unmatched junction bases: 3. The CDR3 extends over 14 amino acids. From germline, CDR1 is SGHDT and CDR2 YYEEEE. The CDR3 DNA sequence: TGTGCCAGCAGCGGGAGCGGGGGGGACAATGAGCAGTTCTTC. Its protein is CASSGSGGDNEQFF.

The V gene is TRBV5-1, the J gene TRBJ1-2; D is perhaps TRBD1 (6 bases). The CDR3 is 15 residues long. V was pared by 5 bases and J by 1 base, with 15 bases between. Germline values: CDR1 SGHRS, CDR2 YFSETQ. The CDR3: CASRPTLRGNYGYTF. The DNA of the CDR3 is TGCGCCAGCAGACCCACCCTCAGGGGTAACTATGGCTACACCTTC.

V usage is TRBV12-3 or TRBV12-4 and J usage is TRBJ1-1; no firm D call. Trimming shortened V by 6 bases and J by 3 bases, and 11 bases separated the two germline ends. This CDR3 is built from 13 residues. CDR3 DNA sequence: TGTGCCAGCAGCACGGGTCCCTACACTGAAGCTTTCTTT. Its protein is CASSTGPYTEAFF.

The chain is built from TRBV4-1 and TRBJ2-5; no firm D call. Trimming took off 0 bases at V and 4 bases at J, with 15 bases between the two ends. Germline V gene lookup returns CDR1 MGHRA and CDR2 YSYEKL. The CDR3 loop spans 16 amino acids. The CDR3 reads CASSQDLTLQLETQYF. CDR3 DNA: TGCGCCAGCAGCCAAGATCTAACCCTCCAATTAGAGACCCAGTACTTC.

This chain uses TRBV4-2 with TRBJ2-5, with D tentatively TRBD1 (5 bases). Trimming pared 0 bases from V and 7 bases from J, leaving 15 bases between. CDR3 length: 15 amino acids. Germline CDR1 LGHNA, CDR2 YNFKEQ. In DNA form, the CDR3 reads TGTGCCAGCAGCCAAGATCTAGACTGGGGCGGGACCCAGTACTTC. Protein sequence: CASSQDLDWGGTQYF.

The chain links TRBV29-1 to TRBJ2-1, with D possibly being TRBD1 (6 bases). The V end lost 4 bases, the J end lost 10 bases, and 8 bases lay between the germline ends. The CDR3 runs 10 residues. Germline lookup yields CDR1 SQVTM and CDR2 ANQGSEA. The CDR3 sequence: CSVGTAEQFF. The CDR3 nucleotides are TGCAGCGTTGGGACAGCCGAGCAGTTCTTC.

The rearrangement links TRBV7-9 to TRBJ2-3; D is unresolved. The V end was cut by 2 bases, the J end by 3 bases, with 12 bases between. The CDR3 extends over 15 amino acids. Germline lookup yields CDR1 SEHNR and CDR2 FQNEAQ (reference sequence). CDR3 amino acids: CASSLFGQVTDTQYF. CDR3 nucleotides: TGTGCCAGCAGCTTATTCGGCCAGGTGACAGATACGCAGTATTTT.

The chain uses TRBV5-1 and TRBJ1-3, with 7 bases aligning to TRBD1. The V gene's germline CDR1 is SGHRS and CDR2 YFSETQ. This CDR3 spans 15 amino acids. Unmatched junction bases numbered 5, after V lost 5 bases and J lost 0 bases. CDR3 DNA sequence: TGCGCCAGCAGGCCCACAGGGGTCTCTGGAAACACCATATATTTT. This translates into CASRPTGVSGNTIYF.

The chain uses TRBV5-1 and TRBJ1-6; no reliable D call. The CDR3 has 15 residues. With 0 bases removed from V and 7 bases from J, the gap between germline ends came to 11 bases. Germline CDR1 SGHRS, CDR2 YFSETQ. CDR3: CASSLEAPGNSPLHF. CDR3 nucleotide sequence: TGCGCCAGCAGCTTGGAGGCGCCAGGCAATTCACCCCTCCACTTT.

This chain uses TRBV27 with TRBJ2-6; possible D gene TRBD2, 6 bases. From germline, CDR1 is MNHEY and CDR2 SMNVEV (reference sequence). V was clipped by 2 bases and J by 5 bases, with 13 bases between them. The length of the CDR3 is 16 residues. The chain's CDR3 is CASSLLQGGRANVLTF. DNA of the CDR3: TGTGCCAGCAGTTTACTTCAGGGAGGACGGGCCAACGTCCTGACTTTC.

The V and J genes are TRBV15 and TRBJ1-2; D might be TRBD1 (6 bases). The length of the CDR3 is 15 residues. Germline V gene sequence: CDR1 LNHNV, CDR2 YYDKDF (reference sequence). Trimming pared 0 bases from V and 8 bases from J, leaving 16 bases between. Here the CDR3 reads CATSRDRAGVYGYTF. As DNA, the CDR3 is TGTGCCACCAGCAGAGATCGGGCAGGGGTGTACGGCTACACCTTC.

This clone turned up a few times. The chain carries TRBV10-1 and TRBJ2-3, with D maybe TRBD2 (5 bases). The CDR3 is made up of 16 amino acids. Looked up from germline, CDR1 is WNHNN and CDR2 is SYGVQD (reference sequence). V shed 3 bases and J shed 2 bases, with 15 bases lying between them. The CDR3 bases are TGCGCCAGCAGTGACCGGACTGGCTCGATCACAGATACGCAGTATTTT. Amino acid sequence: CASSDRTGSITDTQYF.

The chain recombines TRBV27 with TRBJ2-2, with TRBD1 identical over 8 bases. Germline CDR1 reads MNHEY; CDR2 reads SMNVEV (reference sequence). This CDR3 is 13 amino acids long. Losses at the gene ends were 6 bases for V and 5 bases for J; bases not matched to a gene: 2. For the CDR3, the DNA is TGTGCCAGCAGGCGACAGGGGACCGGGGAGCTGTTTTTT. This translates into CASRRQGTGELFF.

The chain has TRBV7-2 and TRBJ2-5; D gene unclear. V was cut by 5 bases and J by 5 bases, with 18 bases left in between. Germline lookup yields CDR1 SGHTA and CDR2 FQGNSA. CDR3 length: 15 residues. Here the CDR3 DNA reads TGTGCCAGCAGCCCAAACTGGTCCCCGCTGGAGACCCAGTACTTC. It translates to CASSPNWSPLETQYF. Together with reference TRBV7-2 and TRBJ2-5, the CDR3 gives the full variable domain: GAGVSQSPSNKVTEKGKDVELRCDPISGHTALYWYRQSLGQGLEFLIYFQGNSAPDKSGLPSDRFSAERTGGSVSTLTIQRTQQEDSAVYLCASSPNWSPLETQYFGPGTRLLVL.

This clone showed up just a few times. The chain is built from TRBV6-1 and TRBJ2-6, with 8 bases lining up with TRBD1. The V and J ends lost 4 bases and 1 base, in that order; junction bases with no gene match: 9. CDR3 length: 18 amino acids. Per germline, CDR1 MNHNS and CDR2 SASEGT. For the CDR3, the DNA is TGTGCCAGCAGTGGGAGGGACAGGTTTGATTCTGGGGCCAACGTCCTGACTTTC. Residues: CASSGRDRFDSGANVLTF.

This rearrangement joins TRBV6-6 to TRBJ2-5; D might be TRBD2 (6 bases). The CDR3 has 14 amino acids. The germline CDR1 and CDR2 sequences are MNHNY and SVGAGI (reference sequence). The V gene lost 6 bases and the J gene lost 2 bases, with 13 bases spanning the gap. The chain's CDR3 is CASSQGRFQETQYF. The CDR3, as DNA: TGTGCCAGCAGCCAAGGGAGGTTTCAAGAGACCCAGTACTTC.

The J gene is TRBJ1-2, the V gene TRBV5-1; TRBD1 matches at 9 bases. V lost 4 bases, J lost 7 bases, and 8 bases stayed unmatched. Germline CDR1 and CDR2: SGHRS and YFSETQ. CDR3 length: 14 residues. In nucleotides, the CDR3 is TGCGCCAGCAGCCTACAGGGGGCCCGGGCTGGCTACACCTTC. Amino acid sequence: CASSLQGARAGYTF.

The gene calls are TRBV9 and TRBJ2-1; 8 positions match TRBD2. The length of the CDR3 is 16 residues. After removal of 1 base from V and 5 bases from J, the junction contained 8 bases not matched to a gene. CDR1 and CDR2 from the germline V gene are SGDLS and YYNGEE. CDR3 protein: CASSVHSGTINNEQFF. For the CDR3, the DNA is TGTGCCAGCAGCGTACATAGCGGGACGATTAACAATGAGCAGTTCTTC.

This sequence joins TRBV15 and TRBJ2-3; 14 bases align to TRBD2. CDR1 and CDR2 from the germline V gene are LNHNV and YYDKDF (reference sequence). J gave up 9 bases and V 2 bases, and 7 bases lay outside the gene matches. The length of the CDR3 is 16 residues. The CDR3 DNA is TGTGCCACCAGCAGACCCGGGACTAGCGGGAGCGGGACGCAGTATTTT. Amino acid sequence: CATSRPGTSGSGTQYF.

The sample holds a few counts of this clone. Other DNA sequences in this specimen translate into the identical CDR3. CDR3 protein: CASRDRGGQPQHF. For the CDR3, the DNA is TGTGCCAGTAGGGACAGGGGAGGACAGCCCCAGCATTTT. The rearrangement uses TRBV19 and TRBJ1-5; 9 nucleotides match TRBD1. The CDR3 is 13 residues long. The germline CDR1 and CDR2 sequences are LNHDA and SQIVND (reference sequence). V trimming: 6 bases; J trimming: 7 bases; junction bases outside the gene matches: 4.

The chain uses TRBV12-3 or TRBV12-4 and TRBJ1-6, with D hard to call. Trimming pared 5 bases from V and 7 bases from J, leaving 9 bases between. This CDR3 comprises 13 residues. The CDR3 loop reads CASSESRNSPLHF. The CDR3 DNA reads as TGTGCCAGCAGTGAGAGTCGAAATTCACCCCTCCACTTT.

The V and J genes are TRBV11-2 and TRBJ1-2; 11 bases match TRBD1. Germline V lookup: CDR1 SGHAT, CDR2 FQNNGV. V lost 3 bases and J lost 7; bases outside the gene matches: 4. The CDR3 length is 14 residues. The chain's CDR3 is CASSFGQGAGGYTF. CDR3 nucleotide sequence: TGTGCCAGCAGCTTCGGACAGGGGGCAGGTGGCTACACCTTC.

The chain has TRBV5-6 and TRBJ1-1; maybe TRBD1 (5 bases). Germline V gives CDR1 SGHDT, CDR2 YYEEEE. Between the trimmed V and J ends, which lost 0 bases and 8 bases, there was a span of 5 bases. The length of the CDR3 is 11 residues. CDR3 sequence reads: CASSLDREAFF. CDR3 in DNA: TGTGCCAGCAGCTTGGACAGGGAAGCTTTCTTT.